The entry below describes one T cell receptor beta chain. What this receptor recognizes is not known. For each CD8+ T cell subset, flow sorting was done in triplicate, and 300,000 to 350,000 cells per subset went directly into RLT lysis buffer. Naive CD8+ T cells were defined stringently as CD45RO-CCR7+CD27+CD95- to exclude memory contaminants. Peripheral blood mononuclear cells were isolated from buffy coats by standard density gradient centrifugation. Naive CXCR3-negative and CXCR3-positive CD8+ T cells were flow-sorted using a FACSAria III. An RNeasy Mini Kit was used to extract total RNA from the sorted cells. Sequencing took place on a NextSeq 550. The Human TCR Profiling Kit (MiLaboratory) was used to prepare UMI-labeled 5' RACE TRB cDNA libraries. The full amount of extracted RNA was used for cDNA synthesis, and the full amount of resulting cDNA was used for PCR amplification. The libraries were made side by side, with each library going through the same number of PCR cycles. Under the source paper's analysis protocol: About 49,000 +/- 11,000 unique UMI-labeled TRB cDNA molecules per library were extracted with MIGEC and MiXCR, with at least two reads per UMI required. Each library averaged 40,000 +/- 10,000 functional in-frame TRB CDR3 nucleotide clonotypes without stop codons. After each sample was downsampled to 5000 UMI-labeled TRB molecules, VDJtools was used to calculate diversity metrics such as normalized Shannon-Wiener and Chao1. For the central five CDR3 residues, VDJtools calculated physicochemical properties weighted by clonotype size, namely interaction energy, strength, volume and Kidera factor 4. With the reads reprocessed by TCRdb, a single entry stands for each CDR3 protein sequence and no DNA is reported. The V and J calls were determined by TCRdb, not by the authors. This sample's table lists about 82,000 distinct CDR3 sequences. The ten top clones hold around 0.99% of the sample.

The data are from a study of CXCR3-negative and CXCR3-positive naive CD8 T cells (dated by TCRdb to between 2018 and 2021). About the investigation overall: Some 130 million TRB reads were obtained in total, roughly 1.5 +/- 0.3 million reads per library. Diversity and physicochemical repertoire analyses covered 11 donors pooled from two independent experiments. Naive subsets from about five donors and memory cells from 3 donors were included in the TRBV-TRBJ cluster analysis.

CDR1 and CDR2, per the germline V gene, are MDHEN and SYDVKM. The CDR3, from cysteine to phenylalanine, totals 14 residues. A DNA sequence was not provided. Broader findings and caveats from the paper: Within the same donor, TRBV-TRBJ usage looked similar between naive CXCR3-negative and CXCR3-positive cells, but memory cells had distinct patterns. Compared with CXCR3-negative naive cells, CXCR3-positive naive cells had TRB CDR3s with higher hydrophobicity (lower Kidera factor 4), lower energy, and higher strength and volume indices. Freshly isolated PBMCs were used for most assays because CXCR3 expression went down partially after cryopreservation. Repertoire diversity was comparably high in both naive subsets but much lower in memory CD8+ T cells. Because surface CD5, which has been linked to self-reactivity in mice, was comparable between naive subsets, TCR interaction strength was also inferred from TRB CDR3 physicochemical properties.

Here the chain combines TRBV28 and TRBJ2-7. Sequenced: naive CXCR3- CD8+ T cells from blood. The sample's cell subset or site label, decoded: CD45RO-CCR7+CD27+CD95- naive CD8+ T cells lacking CXCR3 (TNR3-). This clonotype was sampled from a human donor in good health. Some clones in this sample may be carry-over from other donors' samples. The CDR3 region: CASSFHGSPHEQYF.